A selection of T cell receptor beta chains follows, all from one sample in a study of shared clonotypes between healthy human individuals. Method: immunoSEQ multiplex PCR; TCRdb's copy keeps in-frame clones and lacks some. The sample consists of approximately 2,200,000 clones, roughly 91% of them appearing once. Input material: naive CD8+ T cells from PBMCs. These receptors were taken from a man younger than 35 in good health. Some clones in this sample may be carry-over from other donors' samples. Each CDR3 is given without its conserved first and last residue.

>TRBV6-6
ASSYSAGTEAF
>TRBV11-3
ASSPRDRENQPQH
>TRBV27
ASSDRGLSYEQY
>TRBV7-8
ASSLDVGGYT
>TRBV11-2
ASSDEPLYEQY
>TRBV4-1
ASSQDRTSGDYNEQF
>TRBV7-9
ASSFDSGTQY
>TRBV7-8
ASSLSSSSGQPQH
>TRBV5-1
ASSFSPTYEQY
>TRBV27
ASFSRSENTEAF
>TRBV11-2
ASSLFEREYKETQY
>TRBV13
ASATGTGSYEQY